This T cell receptor beta chain stems from a study of cytomegalovirus exposure and HLA in healthy donors. Study results and caveats: Cytomegalovirus-associated status was assigned to 150 or so TCR beta chains. According to reports, the classifier identified cytomegalovirus status with high specificity and sensitivity.

On this clone itself: The target antigen is unknown.

Using immunoSEQ multiplex PCR, the repertoire was profiled, and TCRdb retains in-frame clones only, with some absent. The sample has some 110,000 clones, around nine tenths seen once. V lost 8 bases to trimming and J lost 4 bases; unmatched junction nucleotides: 4. The CDR3 is 12 amino acids. Germline-derived CDR1 and CDR2 are MNHEY and SVGAGI. The chain recombines TRBV6-5 with TRBJ1-1, with 7 bases aligning to TRBD1. Sequenced material: PBMCs. The TCR originated in a man aged 18 to 29 in good health and CMV-seropositive. The CDR3 bases are TGTGCCAGCGGTGAGGGGGCCACTGAAGCTTTCTTT. Its translation is CASGEGATEAFF.